The 9 T cell receptor beta chains below come from one sample, sequenced in a study of cytotoxic CD8 clonotypes in ibrutinib-treated CLL. Using immunoSEQ multiplex PCR, the repertoire was profiled, and TCRdb retains in-frame clones only, with some absent. Of about 68,000 clones listed, 68% are singletons. Sequenced material: PBMCs, taken after 12 months of ibrutinib treatment. These receptors all stem from a human donor with chronic lymphocytic leukemia.

The chain carries TRBV27 and TRBJ2-7, with D tentatively TRBD1 or TRBD2 (5 bases each). The CDR3 is 15 residues long. Trimming stripped 7 bases from V and 1 base from J, with 17 bases between. Germline CDR1 reads MNHEY; CDR2 reads SMNVEV (reference sequence). Here the CDR3 DNA reads TGTGCCAGCATGGGGCTCGGGATCCCATCCTACGAGCAGTACTTC. Its translation: CASMGLGIPSYEQYF.

The sample holds a few counts of this clone. The genes are TRBV7-2 and TRBJ1-2; D is perhaps TRBD1 (5 bases). This CDR3 spans 13 amino acids. Germline assignment: CDR1 SGHTA and CDR2 FQGNSA. V was pared by 1 base and J by 4 bases, with 7 bases between. CDR3 DNA sequence: TGTGCCAGCAGCTTAGAGACAGCCTATGGCTACACCTTC. Protein product: CASSLETAYGYTF.

The chain employs TRBV11-3 and TRBJ1-1, with 8 bases fitting TRBD1. Per the germline V gene, CDR1 is SGHNT and CDR2 is YENEEA. V trimming: 1 base; J trimming: 7 bases; junction bases outside the gene matches: 2. The CDR3 is 13 residues long. The CDR3 DNA is TGTGCCAGCAGCTTAGCAGGGGGCATTGAAGCTTTCTTT. Translation gives CASSLAGGIEAFF.

J is TRBJ1-2 and V is TRBV7-9; 12 bases match TRBD1. Germline V CDR1 and CDR2: SEHNR, FQNEAQ (reference sequence). Germline trimming cut 5 bases from V and 7 bases from J; bases unmatched to any gene: 5. The CDR3 sequence is 14 residues long. This chain's CDR3 is CASSRGQGASGYTF. The CDR3 nucleotides read TGTGCCAGCAGCCGGGGACAGGGGGCCAGTGGCTACACCTTC.

A note on this clone: Other DNA sequences in the sample encode the same CDR3. The genes are TRBV5-1 and TRBJ2-3; unclear D gene. V was shortened by 4 bases and J by 0 bases, with 3 bases between the two germline ends. Germline V gene data show CDR1 as SGHRS and CDR2 as YFSETQ. The CDR3 consists of 12 residues. The CDR3 is CASSPSTDTQYF. The CDR3 DNA reads TGCGCCAGCAGCCCCAGCACAGATACGCAGTATTTT.

This chain links TRBV5-1 with TRBJ2-3; 11 bases are a match to TRBD2. With V trimmed by 0 bases and J by 2 bases, 8 bases remained unmatched. The CDR3 length is 18 residues. Germline CDR1 SGHRS, CDR2 YFSETQ. The CDR3 bases are TGCGCCAGCAGCTTGGCTGCTAGCGGGGGGTCCCCCACAGATACGCAGTATTTT. Its translation: CASSLAASGGSPTDTQYF.

The chain links TRBV30 to TRBJ2-5; the D is unclear. V lost 5 bases to trimming and J lost 0 bases, with 13 bases between them. The CDR3 contains 14 residues. The germline gives CDR1 GTSNPN, CDR2 SVGIG (reference sequence). DNA of the CDR3: TGTGCCTGGGCCCGCGGCGGAAACCAAGAGACCCAGTACTTC. As protein: CAWARGGNQETQYF.

The chain has TRBV7-8 and TRBJ1-1; D not certain. The germline gives CDR1 SGHVS, CDR2 FQNEAQ. This CDR3 contains 18 residues. V lost 5 bases and J lost 0, with 22 bases in between. CDR3 residues: CASSPFLPGPVVNTEAFF. DNA of the CDR3: TGTGCCAGCAGCCCTTTTCTCCCTGGGCCGGTGGTGAACACTGAAGCTTTCTTT. Drawing the rest from reference TRBV7-8 and TRBJ1-1, the complete variable domain is GAGVSQSPRYKVAKRGQDVALRCDPISGHVSLFWYQQALGQGPEFLTYFQNEAQLDKSGLPSDRFFAERPEGSVSTLKIQRTQQEDSAVYLCASSPFLPGPVVNTEAFFGQGTRLTVV.

The gene calls are TRBV6-1 and TRBJ1-1; D unresolved. The germline CDR1 and CDR2 sequences are MNHNS and SASEGT. V dropped 8 bases and J dropped 7 bases, with 14 bases sitting between them. There are 12 residues in the CDR3. The CDR3 is CASRLWEGEAFF. CDR3 coding DNA: TGTGCCAGCCGTCTGTGGGAGGGTGAAGCTTTCTTT.